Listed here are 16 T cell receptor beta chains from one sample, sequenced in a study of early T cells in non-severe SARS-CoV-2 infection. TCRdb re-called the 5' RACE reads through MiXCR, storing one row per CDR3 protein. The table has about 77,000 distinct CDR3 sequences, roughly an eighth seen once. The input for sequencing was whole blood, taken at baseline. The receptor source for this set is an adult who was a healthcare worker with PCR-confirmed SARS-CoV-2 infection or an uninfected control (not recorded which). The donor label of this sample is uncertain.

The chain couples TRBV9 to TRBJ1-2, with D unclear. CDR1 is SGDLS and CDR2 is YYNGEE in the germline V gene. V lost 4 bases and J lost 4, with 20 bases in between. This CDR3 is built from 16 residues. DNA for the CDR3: TGTGCCAGCAGCCCCCGTGGGCAGGAGGCTATCTATGGCTACACCTTC. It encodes CASSPRGQEAIYGYTF.

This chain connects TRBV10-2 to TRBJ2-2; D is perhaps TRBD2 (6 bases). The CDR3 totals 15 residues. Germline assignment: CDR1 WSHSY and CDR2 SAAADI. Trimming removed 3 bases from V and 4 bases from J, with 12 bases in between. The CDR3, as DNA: TGCGCCAGCAGTGACTGGAGCGGGCGCACCGGGGAGCTGTTTTTT. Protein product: CASSDWSGRTGELFF.

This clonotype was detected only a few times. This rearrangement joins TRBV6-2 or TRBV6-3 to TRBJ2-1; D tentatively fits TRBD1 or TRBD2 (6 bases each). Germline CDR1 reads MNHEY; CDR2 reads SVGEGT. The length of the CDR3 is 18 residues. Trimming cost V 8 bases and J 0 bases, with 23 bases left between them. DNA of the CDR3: TGTGCCAGCCAAAATAGCCCCAGGGGAGGTTACTCCTACAATGAGCAGTTCTTC. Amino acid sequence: CASQNSPRGGYSYNEQFF.

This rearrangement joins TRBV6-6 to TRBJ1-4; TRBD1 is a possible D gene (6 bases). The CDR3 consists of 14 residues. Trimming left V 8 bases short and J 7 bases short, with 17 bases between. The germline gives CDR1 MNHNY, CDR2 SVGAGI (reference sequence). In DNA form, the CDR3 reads TGTGCCAGCGAACGGGCCTCAGGGGCTGAAAAACTGTTTTTT. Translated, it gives CASERASGAEKLFF.

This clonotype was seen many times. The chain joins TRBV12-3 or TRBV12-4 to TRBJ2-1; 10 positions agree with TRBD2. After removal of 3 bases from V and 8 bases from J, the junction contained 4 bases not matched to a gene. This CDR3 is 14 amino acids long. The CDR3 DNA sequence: TGTGCCAGCAGTTTTCTAGCGGGAGTGGATGAGCAGTTCTTC. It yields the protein CASSFLAGVDEQFF.

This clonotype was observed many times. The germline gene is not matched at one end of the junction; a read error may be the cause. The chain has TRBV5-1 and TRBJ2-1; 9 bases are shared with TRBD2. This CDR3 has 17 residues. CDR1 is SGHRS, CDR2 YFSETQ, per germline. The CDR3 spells CASSRGSLAGDFNEQFF. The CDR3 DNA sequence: TGTGCCAGCAGCCGAGGGTCTTTAGCGGGAGATTTCAATGAGCAGTTCTTC.

For the CDR3, the DNA is TGTGCCAGCAGTGAAGCCCCCGACGGTTACGAGCAGTACTTC. It is translated as CASSEAPDGYEQYF. The chain recombines TRBV6-1 with TRBJ2-7, with D hard to call. CDR1 and CDR2 (germline): MNHNS, SASEGT. The CDR3 runs to 14 residues. V lost 0 bases to trimming and J lost 4 bases, with 10 bases between them.

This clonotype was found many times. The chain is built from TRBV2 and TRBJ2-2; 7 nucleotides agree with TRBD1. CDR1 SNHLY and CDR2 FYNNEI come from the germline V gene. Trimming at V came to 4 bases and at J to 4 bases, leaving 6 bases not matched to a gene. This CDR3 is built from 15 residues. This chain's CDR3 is CASSAKRGLTGELFF. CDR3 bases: TGTGCCAGCAGTGCCAAAAGGGGGCTCACCGGGGAGCTGTTTTTT.

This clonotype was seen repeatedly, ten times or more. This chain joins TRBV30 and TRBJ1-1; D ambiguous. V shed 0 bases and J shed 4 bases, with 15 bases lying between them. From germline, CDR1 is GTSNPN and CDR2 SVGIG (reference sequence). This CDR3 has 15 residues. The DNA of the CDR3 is TGTGCCTGGAGTGTATTATCGTCCTTCGGCACTGAAGCTTTCTTT. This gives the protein CAWSVLSSFGTEAFF.

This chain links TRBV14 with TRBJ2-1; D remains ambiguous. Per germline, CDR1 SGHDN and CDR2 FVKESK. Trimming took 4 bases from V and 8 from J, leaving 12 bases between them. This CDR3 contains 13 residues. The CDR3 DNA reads TGTGCCAGCAGCCCCCCCCGCCGGGATGAGCAGTTCTTC. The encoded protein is CASSPPRRDEQFF.

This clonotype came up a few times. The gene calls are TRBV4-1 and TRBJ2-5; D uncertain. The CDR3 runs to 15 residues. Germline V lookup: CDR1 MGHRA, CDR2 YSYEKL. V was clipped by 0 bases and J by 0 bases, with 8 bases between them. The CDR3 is CASSQDGPDQETQYF. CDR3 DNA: TGCGCCAGCAGCCAAGACGGACCCGACCAAGAGACCCAGTACTTC.

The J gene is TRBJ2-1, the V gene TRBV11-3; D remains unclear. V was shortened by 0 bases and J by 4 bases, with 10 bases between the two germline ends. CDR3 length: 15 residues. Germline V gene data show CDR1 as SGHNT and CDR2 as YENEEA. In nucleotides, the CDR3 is TGTGCCAGCAGCTTAGATTCGGCACAATACAATGAGCAGTTCTTC. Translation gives CASSLDSAQYNEQFF.

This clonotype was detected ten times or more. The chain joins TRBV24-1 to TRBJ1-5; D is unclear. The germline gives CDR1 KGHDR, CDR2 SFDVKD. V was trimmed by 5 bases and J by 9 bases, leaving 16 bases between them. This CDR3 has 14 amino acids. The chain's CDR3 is CATSGKGRLWPQHF. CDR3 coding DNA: TGTGCCACCAGTGGTAAGGGCCGCCTCTGGCCCCAGCATTTT.

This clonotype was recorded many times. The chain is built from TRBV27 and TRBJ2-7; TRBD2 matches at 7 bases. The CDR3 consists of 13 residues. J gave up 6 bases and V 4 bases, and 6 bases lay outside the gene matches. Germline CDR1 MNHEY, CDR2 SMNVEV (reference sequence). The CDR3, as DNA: TGTGCCAGCAGTTCCGGACTAGTCGCCGAGCAGTACTTC. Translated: CASSSGLVAEQYF.

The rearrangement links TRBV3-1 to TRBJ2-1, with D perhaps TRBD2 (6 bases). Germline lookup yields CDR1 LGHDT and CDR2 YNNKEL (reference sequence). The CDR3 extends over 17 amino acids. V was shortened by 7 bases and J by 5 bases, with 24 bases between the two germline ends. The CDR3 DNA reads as TGTGCCAGCACCTCAAGCCTCTTCTGGGGGGACCACAATGAGCAGTTCTTC. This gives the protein CASTSSLFWGDHNEQFF.

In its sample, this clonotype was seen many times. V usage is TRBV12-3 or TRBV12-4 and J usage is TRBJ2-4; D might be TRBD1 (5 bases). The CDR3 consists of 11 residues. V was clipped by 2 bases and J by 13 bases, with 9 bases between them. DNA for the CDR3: TGTGCCAGCAGTTTACAGGGCCCCCAGTACTTC. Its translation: CASSLQGPQYF.